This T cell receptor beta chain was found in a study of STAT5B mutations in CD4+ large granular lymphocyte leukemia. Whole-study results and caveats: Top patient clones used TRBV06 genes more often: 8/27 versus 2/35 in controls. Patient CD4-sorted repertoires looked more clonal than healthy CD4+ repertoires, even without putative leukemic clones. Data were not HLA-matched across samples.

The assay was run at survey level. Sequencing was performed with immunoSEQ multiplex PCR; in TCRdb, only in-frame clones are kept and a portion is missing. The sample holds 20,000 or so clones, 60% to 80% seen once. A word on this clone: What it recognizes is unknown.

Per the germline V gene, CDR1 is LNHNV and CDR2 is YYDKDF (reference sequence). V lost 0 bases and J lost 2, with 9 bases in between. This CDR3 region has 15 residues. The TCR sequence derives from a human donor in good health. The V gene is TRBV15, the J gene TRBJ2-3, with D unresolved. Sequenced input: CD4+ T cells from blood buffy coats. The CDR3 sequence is CATSREDTVTDTQYF. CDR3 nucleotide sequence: TGTGCCACCAGCAGAGAGGATACAGTCACAGATACGCAGTATTTT.